The 23 T cell receptor beta chains below all came from one sample that was sequenced in a study of T cells in Graves' hyperthyroidism and ophthalmopathy. What was amplified from RNA transcripts were TCR beta CDR3 regions. A set of HTBI primers served as the primers for a first-round RT-PCR of the TCR CDR3. TCRdb reanalysed the multiplex PCR reads using MiXCR and keeps one entry per CDR3 protein. The sample lists hundreds of thousands of distinct CDR3 sequences; nearly 20% were seen once. The specimen sequenced was blood. The receptors derive from a man aged 35 to 55 with Graves' ophthalmopathy.

In its sample, this clonotype was seen a few times. The chain carries TRBV15 and TRBJ1-1, with a tentative D call TRBD1 (6 bases). V lost 5 bases and J lost 3, with 19 bases in between. The CDR3 consists of 16 residues. Germline CDR1 is LNHNV and CDR2 is YYDKDF (reference sequence). CDR3 coding DNA: TGTGCCACCAGCCCGAAGAGGCAGGGGTTGGACACTGAAGCTTTCTTT. Protein sequence: CATSPKRQGLDTEAFF.

A single count supports this clonotype. A read error is possible here, since a much larger clone lies one base away. CDR3 DNA sequence: TGTGCCAGCAGCGGAAGGAGCCAAATAAACTACGAGCAGTACTTC. Translating it yields CASSGRSQINYEQYF. J is TRBJ2-7 and V is TRBV7-9; D remains unclear. Germline-derived CDR1 and CDR2 are SEHNR and FQNEAQ (reference sequence). The CDR3 has 15 residues. V was shortened by 5 bases and J by 3 bases, with 17 bases between the two germline ends.

The V call is TRBV19, the J call TRBJ2-5; maybe TRBD2 (7 bases). The CDR3 is 16 amino acids. Trimming took 3 bases from V and 2 from J, leaving 16 bases between them. Germline-derived CDR1 and CDR2 are LNHDA and SQIVND (reference sequence). Here the CDR3 DNA reads TGTGCCAGTAGTATCCTCGGGGGGCGGACTCAAGAGACCCAGTACTTC. Amino acid sequence: CASSILGGRTQETQYF.

This clonotype was recorded many times. The V call is TRBV12-3 or TRBV12-4, the J call TRBJ1-1, with a weak D call TRBD1 (6 bases). V dropped 7 bases and J dropped 0 bases, with 24 bases sitting between them. The CDR3 loop spans 18 amino acids. As DNA, the CDR3 is TGTGCCAGCACCCGGGACGTGGGGGGGGCACGAATGAACACTGAAGCTTTCTTT. Protein product: CASTRDVGGARMNTEAFF.

This clonotype was counted only a few times. CDR3 amino acids: CSAVRGQGETQYF. As DNA, the CDR3 is TGCAGTGCAGTCAGGGGGCAGGGTGAGACCCAGTACTTC. V usage is TRBV20-1 and J usage is TRBJ2-5, with 8 bases identical to TRBD1. This CDR3 has 13 amino acids. The V gene's germline CDR1 is DFQATT and CDR2 SNEGSKA (reference sequence). J gave up 5 bases and V 6 bases, and 8 bases lay outside the gene matches.

This clonotype appeared many times. The V call is TRBV7-3, the J call TRBJ2-3, with 8 positions matching TRBD2. The germline gives CDR1 SGHTA, CDR2 FQGTGA. The CDR3 is 15 amino acids. The junction had 10 bases not matched to a gene; V was cut back by 6 bases and J by 5 bases. CDR3 amino acids: CASRATSARGDTQYF. CDR3 nucleotides: TGTGCCAGCAGGGCGACTAGCGCTCGAGGAGATACGCAGTATTTT.

The rearrangement uses TRBV27 and TRBJ2-3, with D possibly being TRBD1 (7 bases). Germline values: CDR1 MNHEY, CDR2 SMNVEV (reference sequence). The CDR3 length is 17 residues. Trimming removed 0 bases at V and 6 bases at J, with 19 bases between. The CDR3 nucleotides read TGTGCCAGCAGTTTATCCGACAGGGTTGTGAGCGGGGATACGCAGTATTTT. This encodes CASSLSDRVVSGDTQYF.

In this sample, this clonotype turned up a few times. V and J are TRBV27 and TRBJ1-5; 8 nucleotides match TRBD1. V dropped 5 bases and J dropped 0; count of bases not matched to a gene: 12. Germline assignment: CDR1 MNHEY and CDR2 SMNVEV (reference sequence). The CDR3 length is 18 residues. CDR3 sequence (DNA): TGTGCCAGCAGTGCCGTGGGACAGGTGATGAATAGCAATCAGCCCCAGCATTTT. Amino acids: CASSAVGQVMNSNQPQHF.

This sequence joins TRBV25-1 and TRBJ1-2; TRBD1 might be the D (6 bases). The CDR3 is 12 amino acids. Per germline, CDR1 MGHDK and CDR2 SYGVNS. V was shortened by 2 bases and J by 5 bases, with 6 bases between the two germline ends. The CDR3, as DNA: TGTGCCAGCAGTGAACAGGGGTATGGCTACACCTTC. Residues: CASSEQGYGYTF.

This clonotype was observed a few times. The chain links TRBV5-1 to TRBJ1-1, with D uncertain. The germline gives CDR1 SGHRS, CDR2 YFSETQ. The V end was cut by 0 bases, the J end by 8 bases, with 11 bases between. CDR3 size: 13 residues. CDR3 sequence reads: CASSLEGAGEAFF. CDR3 nucleotides: TGCGCCAGCAGCTTGGAGGGTGCTGGGGAAGCTTTCTTT.

This clonotype was seen a few times. The rearrangement links TRBV27 to TRBJ1-1; D possibly corresponds to TRBD1 (5 bases). From germline, CDR1 is MNHEY and CDR2 SMNVEV (reference sequence). The CDR3 is 11 amino acids. Trimming left V 5 bases short and J 7 bases short, with 8 bases between. The CDR3 sequence: CASSRGYEAFF. In nucleotides, the CDR3 is TGTGCCAGCAGTCGGGGGTATGAAGCTTTCTTT.

CDR3 loop: CAISKTGSPNTGELFF. Here the CDR3 DNA reads TGTGCCATCAGTAAAACAGGGTCCCCGAACACCGGGGAGCTGTTTTTT. This chain uses TRBV10-3 with TRBJ2-2; D is perhaps TRBD1 (6 bases). The CDR3 covers 16 residues. CDR1 is ENHRY, CDR2 SYGVKD, per germline. V was cut by 5 bases and J by 0 bases, with 13 bases left in between.

This clonotype was picked up a small number of times. The chain combines TRBV27 with TRBJ2-2; D is unresolved. Deletions cut 7 bases from V and 0 bases from J, with 9 bases between. The germline V gene has CDR1 MNHEY and CDR2 SMNVEV (reference sequence). The CDR3 length is 14 residues. The CDR3 nucleotides read TGTGCCAGCAACCGGGCCGCGAACACCGGGGAGCTGTTTTTT. Its protein is CASNRAANTGELFF.

The chain combines TRBV4-1 with TRBJ2-7; TRBD1 is a possible D gene (5 bases). The CDR3 runs 13 residues. The germline V gene encodes CDR1 MGHRA and CDR2 YSYEKL. Trimming shortened V by 4 bases and J by 0 bases, and 7 bases separated the two germline ends. The CDR3 nucleotides read TGCGCCAGCAGCCTGACAGACTCCTACGAGCAGTACTTC. Its translation is CASSLTDSYEQYF.

J is TRBJ2-1 and V is TRBV19, with 12 positions matching TRBD2. The length of the CDR3 is 17 residues. V gave up 5 bases and J gave up 9 bases; unmatched junction bases: 14. Germline assignment: CDR1 LNHDA and CDR2 SQIVND (reference sequence). The CDR3 region has the DNA TGTGCCAGTAGTCTGAAACTAGCGGGAGGATCCGGGACTGAGCAGTTCTTC. Protein sequence: CASSLKLAGGSGTEQFF.

The genes are TRBV6-2 or TRBV6-3 and TRBJ2-2; no reliable D call. In germline, CDR1 is MNHEY, CDR2 SVGEGT. The CDR3 sequence is 14 residues long. With 2 bases removed from V and 4 bases from J, the gap between germline ends came to 8 bases. CDR3: CASSYGYRTGELFF. Here the CDR3 DNA reads TGTGCCAGCAGTTACGGATACCGCACCGGGGAGCTGTTTTTT.

The chain has TRBV7-2 and TRBJ1-6; D might be TRBD1 (5 bases). The V and J ends lost 8 bases and 5 bases respectively, with 7 bases between them. Germline CDR1 is SGHTA and CDR2 is FQGNSA. The CDR3 sequence is 12 residues long. CDR3 DNA sequence: TGTGCCAGCGGGGGTCATAATTCACCCCTCCACTTT. Protein product: CASGGHNSPLHF.

A few counts support this clonotype. The V and J genes are TRBV11-2 and TRBJ2-7, with 8 bases fitting TRBD2. V gave up 8 bases and J gave up 3 bases; unmatched junction bases: 3. The CDR3 loop spans 12 amino acids. Per the germline V gene, CDR1 is SGHAT and CDR2 is FQNNGV. Here the CDR3 DNA reads TGTGCCAGCCGGGAGGGCGGCTACGAGCAGTACTTC. Amino acids: CASREGGYEQYF.

This clonotype was observed at least ten times. The V call is TRBV3-1, the J call TRBJ1-2, with D possibly TRBD1 on 5 matching bases. CDR3 length: 12 residues. Germline V lookup: CDR1 LGHDT, CDR2 YNNKEL (reference sequence). With 8 bases removed from V and 8 bases from J, the gap between germline ends came to 15 bases. Here the CDR3 reads CASRSGTSGYTF. CDR3 nucleotides: TGTGCCAGCCGAAGCGGGACTTCGGGCTACACCTTC.

This chain uses TRBV6-1 with TRBJ2-6, with D unresolved. Germline-derived CDR1 and CDR2 are MNHNS and SASEGT. Trimming removed 5 bases from V and 0 bases from J, with 14 bases in between. The CDR3 consists of 17 residues. Written as DNA, the CDR3 is TGTGCCAGCAGTACCCAACGGCAATACTCTGGGGCCAACGTCCTGACTTTC. This gives the protein CASSTQRQYSGANVLTF.

This clonotype was seen more than once but under ten times. V and J are TRBV6-2 or TRBV6-3 and TRBJ1-2; TRBD1 is a possible D gene (6 bases). The ends were cut back, 5 bases at V and 8 bases at J, with 12 bases in the middle. The length of the CDR3 is 12 residues. Germline values: CDR1 MNHEY, CDR2 SVGEGT. CDR3 in amino acids: CASSPPGVGYTF. CDR3 coding DNA: TGTGCCAGCAGTCCACCAGGGGTCGGCTACACCTTC.

This clonotype showed up just a few times. The CDR3 nucleotides are TGTGCCAGCAGTAGTAACTCCCTGGGAACTGAAGCTTTCTTT. It translates to CASSSNSLGTEAFF. This chain links TRBV6-1 with TRBJ1-1; D not certain. The CDR3 loop spans 14 amino acids. The V gene lost 5 bases and the J gene lost 5 bases, with 15 bases spanning the gap. CDR1 and CDR2 from the germline V gene are MNHNS and SASEGT.

This clonotype was counted at least ten times. The rearrangement links TRBV30 to TRBJ2-1; a possible D gene is TRBD1 (6 bases). V was trimmed by 5 bases and J by 5 bases, leaving 10 bases between them. The CDR3 runs to 12 residues. The germline CDR1 and CDR2 sequences are GTSNPN and SVGIG (reference sequence). The CDR3 nucleotides read TGTGCCTGGGAGACAGGCCACAATGAGCAGTTCTTC. This codes for CAWETGHNEQFF.